The 5 T cell receptor beta chains given below trace back to one sample, sequenced in a study of T cell responses to AZD1222 COVID-19 vaccine (dated by TCRdb to the early 2020s). The library was made by the immunoSEQ multiplex PCR assay. TCRdb obtained this table from immuneACCESS and retained in-frame rearrangements with V and J assigned. These tables miss some clones; where compared with another copy, unresolved V genes account for less than half of the shortfall, and the remainder is unexplained. Recorded for this sample are fewer than 250,000 clones; roughly 91% of them occurred a single time. Over 0.95% of the sample is held by the ten biggest clonotypes. Read against the paper, the sample's time point label means: baseline before first vaccination. The treatment or condition label corresponds to: meningococcal conjugate vaccine given as trial control. The material sequenced was peripheral blood, taken on day 0 of MenACWY control vaccination. These receptor sequences come from an adult in good health.

The V gene is TRBV6-1, the J gene TRBJ2-1; 7 bases map to TRBD2. V shed 2 bases, J shed 2 bases, and the junction held 12 bases outside the gene matches. The CDR3 length is 18 residues. Per the germline V gene, CDR1 is MNHNS and CDR2 is SASEGT. CDR3 nucleotides: TGTGCCAGCAGTGAATGGCCTCCGGGGACTAACCCCTACAATGAGCAGTTCTTC. Amino acid sequence: CASSEWPPGTNPYNEQFF.

The chain employs TRBV12-3 or TRBV12-4 and TRBJ2-5; D gene ambiguous. This CDR3 is built from 13 residues. V lost 6 bases to trimming and J lost 9 bases, with 17 bases between them. CDR3 in amino acids: CASSPPALMSQYF. For the CDR3, the DNA is TGTGCCAGCAGCCCCCCCGCTCTAATGTCCCAGTACTTC.

The rearrangement joins TRBV7-8 to TRBJ2-1; D unresolved. CDR3 length equals 13 residues. CDR1 is SGHVS and CDR2 is FQNEAQ in the germline V gene. Trimming cost V 1 base and J 6 bases, with 7 bases left between them. The CDR3 is CASSLEPPNEQFF. CDR3 nucleotides: TGTGCCAGCAGCTTAGAGCCTCCCAATGAGCAGTTCTTC. Filled out from reference TRBV7-8 and TRBJ2-1, the complete variable domain reads GAGVSQSPRYKVAKRGQDVALRCDPISGHVSLFWYQQALGQGPEFLTYFQNEAQLDKSGLPSDRFFAERPEGSVSTLKIQRTQQEDSAVYLCASSLEPPNEQFFGPGTRLTVL.

The V gene is TRBV12-3 or TRBV12-4, the J gene TRBJ2-2; D gene ambiguous. The CDR3 is made up of 13 amino acids. With 2 bases removed from V and 8 bases from J, the gap between germline ends came to 9 bases. The CDR3 loop reads CASSLFGLGELFF. The DNA of the CDR3 is TGTGCCAGCAGTTTATTCGGGTTAGGGGAGCTGTTTTTT.

The chain joins TRBV2 to TRBJ1-6; 10 nucleotides align to TRBD1. Germline values: CDR1 SNHLY, CDR2 FYNNEI. CDR3 size: 13 residues. J lost 10 bases, V lost 10 bases, and 7 bases had no gene match. The CDR3, as DNA: TGTGCCACCCGCGGACAGGGGGAGTCACCCCTCCACTTT. It yields the protein CATRGQGESPLHF.